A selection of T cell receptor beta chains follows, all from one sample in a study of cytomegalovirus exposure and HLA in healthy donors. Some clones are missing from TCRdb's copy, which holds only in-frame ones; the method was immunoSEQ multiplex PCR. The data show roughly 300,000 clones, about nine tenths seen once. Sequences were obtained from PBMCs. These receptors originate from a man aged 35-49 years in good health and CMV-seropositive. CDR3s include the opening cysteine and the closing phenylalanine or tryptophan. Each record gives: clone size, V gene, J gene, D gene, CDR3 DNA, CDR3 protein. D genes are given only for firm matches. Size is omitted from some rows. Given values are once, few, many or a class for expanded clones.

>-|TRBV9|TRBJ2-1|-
TGTGCCAGCAGCTCATCCCTCGGGGGGCAGCGGGACTCCTACAATGAGCAGTTCTTC
CASSSSLGGQRDSYNEQFF
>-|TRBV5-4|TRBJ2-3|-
TGTGCCAGCAGCTTGGCGGTGGCTAGGGGCCGAGGCACAGATACGCAGTATTTT
CASSLAVARGRGTDTQYF
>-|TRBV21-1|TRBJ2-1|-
TGTGCCAGCAGCATAATACTAAAGGGGGCGGATTACAATGAGCAGTTCTTC
CASSIILKGADYNEQFF
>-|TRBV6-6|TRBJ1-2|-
TGTGCCAGCAGTGGTAGGGCCGGGGGTGGCTACACCTTC
CASSGRAGGGYTF
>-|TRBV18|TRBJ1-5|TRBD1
TGTGCCAGCTCCCGGGGACAGAATCAGCCCCAGCATTTT
CASSRGQNQPQHF
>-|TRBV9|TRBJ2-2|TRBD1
TGTGCCAGCAGCCTGAGAGGGGACAGGAACACCGGGGAGCTGTTTTTT
CASSLRGDRNTGELFF
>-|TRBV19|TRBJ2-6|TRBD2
TGTGCCAGTACTGATAGCGGGCATAGCTCTGGGGCCAACGTCCTGACTTTC
CASTDSGHSSGANVLTF
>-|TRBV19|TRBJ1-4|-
TGTGCCAGTACCCACGACAGTTTTAATGAAAAACTGTTTTTT
CASTHDSFNEKLFF
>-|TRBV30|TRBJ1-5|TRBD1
TGTGCCTGGAGCGCTGGGACAGTAAATCAGCCCCAGCATTTT
CAWSAGTVNQPQHF
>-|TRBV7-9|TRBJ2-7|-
TGTGCCAGCAGCTTAGCAATAAGCTCCCACGAGCAGTACTTC
CASSLAISSHEQYF
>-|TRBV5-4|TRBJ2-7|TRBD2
TGTGCCAGCACAGCTAGGGGTCTAGCGGGCAGGTCCTACGAGCAGTACTTC
CASTARGLAGRSYEQYF
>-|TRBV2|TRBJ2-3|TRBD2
TGTGCCAGCACTCTTCTAGCGGGAGTAGCAGATACGCAGTATTTT
CASTLLAGVADTQYF
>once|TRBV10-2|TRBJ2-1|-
TGCGCCAGCAGTCCCTCTTTCAATGAGCAGTTCTTC
CASSPSFNEQFF
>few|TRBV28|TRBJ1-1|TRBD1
TGTGCCAGCATCCGACAGGGGGGCACTGAAGCTTTCTTT
CASIRQGGTEAFF
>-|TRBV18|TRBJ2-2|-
TGTGCCAGCTCACCATGGGAAGGGGCGAACACCGGGGAGCTGTTTTTT
CASSPWEGANTGELFF
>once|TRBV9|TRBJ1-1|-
TGTGCCAGCAGCGTAGCGGGCAGGGCAATGATGAACACTGAAGCTTTCTTT
CASSVAGRAMMNTEAFF